This T cell receptor (beta chain) was retrieved from a study of cytomegalovirus exposure and HLA in healthy donors. Whole-study context: Out of approximately 170 million T cells, an earlier analysis found around 120 million unique TCR beta sequences in total.

The PCR employed 60 Vbeta primers together with 13 Jbeta primers. In the original processing: Roughly 80 million unique TCR beta chains, roughly 11 million shared, were counted in a later analysis. Profiling relied on immunoSEQ multiplex PCR, and the TCRdb table lists in-frame clones only, not all of them. The V and J calls and the clone size are those of that table, but D and trimming were determined from the DNA. The top ten hold roughly 1.8% of the sample, which has around 130,000 clones, over 70% seen once. Trimming took 0 bases from V and 2 from J, leaving 8 bases between them. The V gene's germline CDR1 is SGHDN and CDR2 FVKESK. CDR3 size: 15 residues. About this clone: Its antigen remains unidentified.

Study-wide points: Many donors carried some public TCRs, although rarity characterized most TCR sequences.

The chain is built from TRBV14 and TRBJ1-3, with D unclear. The clonotype comes from a woman in her thirties or forties in good health and CMV-seronegative. Sequenced input: PBMCs. The CDR3 loop reads CASSQETDAGNTIYF. Here the CDR3 DNA reads TGTGCCAGCAGCCAAGAAACAGACGCTGGAAACACCATATATTTT.